The sequence of this TCR beta chain was determined in a study of OX40 agonist ivuxolimab in advanced cancers. Findings and caveats of the study: Clonal expansion from baseline to week 6 occurred in both CD4+ and CD8+ T cells. There were also nonresponders showing low normalized T-cell clonal expansion.

As regards this clone: Its antigen is unidentified.

The assay was immunoSEQ multiplex PCR, and TCRdb's table has in-frame clones only and misses some. The sample shows 60,000 to 85,000 clones, more than 75% of them seen only once. Per germline, CDR1 DFQATT and CDR2 SNEGSKA (reference sequence). This CDR3 region has 10 residues. Deletions cut 6 bases from V and 1 base from J, with 3 bases between. The receptor was isolated from an adult with an advanced solid tumor such as melanoma, head and neck, liver or kidney cancer. Sample: CD4+ or CD8+ T cells sorted from blood, taken in a trial of the OX40 agonist ivuxolimab. The chain combines TRBV20-1 with TRBJ2-5, with D unresolved. The CDR3 DNA is TGCAGTGCGACCCAAGAGACCCAGTACTTC. This translates into CSATQETQYF.